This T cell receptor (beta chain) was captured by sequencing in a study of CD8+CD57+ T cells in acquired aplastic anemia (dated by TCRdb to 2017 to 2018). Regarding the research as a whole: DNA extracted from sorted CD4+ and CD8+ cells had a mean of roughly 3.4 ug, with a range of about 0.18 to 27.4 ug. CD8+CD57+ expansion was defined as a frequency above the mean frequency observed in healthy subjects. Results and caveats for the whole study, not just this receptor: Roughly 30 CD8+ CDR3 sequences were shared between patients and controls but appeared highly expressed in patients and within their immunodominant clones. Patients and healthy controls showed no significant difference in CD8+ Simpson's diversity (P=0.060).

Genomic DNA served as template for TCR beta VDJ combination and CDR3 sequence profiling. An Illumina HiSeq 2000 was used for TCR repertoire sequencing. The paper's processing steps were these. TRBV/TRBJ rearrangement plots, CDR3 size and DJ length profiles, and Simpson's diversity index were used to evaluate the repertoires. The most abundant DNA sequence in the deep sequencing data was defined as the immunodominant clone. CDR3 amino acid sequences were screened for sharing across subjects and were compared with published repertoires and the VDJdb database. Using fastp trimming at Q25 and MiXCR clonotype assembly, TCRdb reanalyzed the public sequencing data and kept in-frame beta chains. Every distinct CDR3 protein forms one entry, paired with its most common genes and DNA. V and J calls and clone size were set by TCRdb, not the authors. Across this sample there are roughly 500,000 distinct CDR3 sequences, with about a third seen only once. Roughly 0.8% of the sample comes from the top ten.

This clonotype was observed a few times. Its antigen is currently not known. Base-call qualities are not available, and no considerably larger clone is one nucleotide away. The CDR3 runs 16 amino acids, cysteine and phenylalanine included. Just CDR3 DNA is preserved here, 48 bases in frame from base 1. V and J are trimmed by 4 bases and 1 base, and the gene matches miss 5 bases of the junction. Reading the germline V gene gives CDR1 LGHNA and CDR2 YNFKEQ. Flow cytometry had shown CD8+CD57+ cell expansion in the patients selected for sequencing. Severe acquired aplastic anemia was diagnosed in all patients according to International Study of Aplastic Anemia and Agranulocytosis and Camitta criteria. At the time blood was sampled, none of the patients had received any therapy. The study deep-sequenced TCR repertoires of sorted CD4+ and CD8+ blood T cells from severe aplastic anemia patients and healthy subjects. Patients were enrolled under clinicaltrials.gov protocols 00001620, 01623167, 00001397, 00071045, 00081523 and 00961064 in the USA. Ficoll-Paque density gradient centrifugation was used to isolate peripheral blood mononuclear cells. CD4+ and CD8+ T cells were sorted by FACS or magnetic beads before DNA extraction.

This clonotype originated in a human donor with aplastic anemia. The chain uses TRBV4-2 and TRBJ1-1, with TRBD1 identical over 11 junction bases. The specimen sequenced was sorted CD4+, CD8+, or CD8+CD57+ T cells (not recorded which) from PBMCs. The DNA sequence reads TGTGCCAGCAGCCTAGGACAGGGGGCGAGGAACACTGAAGCTTTCTTT. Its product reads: CASSLGQGARNTEAFF.